The text below deals with one T cell receptor beta chain. The record originates from a study of blood T cell repertoires in COVID-19. Study context: The samples span acute and convalescent COVID-19 from the United States, Italy and Spain. PBMCs, B-cell-depleted T cells, or T cells provided the cDNA or gDNA that made up the material.

As processed by the authors: From reference gene primer amplification, estimates of nucleated cell counts were derived. The data were produced by immunoSEQ multiplex PCR, yet TCRdb's version contains in-frame clones alone and is incomplete. V and J calls and clone size are those listed in that table; D and trimming were worked out from the DNA. This sample carries about 120,000 clones, approximately 90% of them seen once, and the ten largest clones take about 20%. The CDR3 is 13 residues long. V dropped 1 base and J dropped 6 bases, with 4 bases sitting between them. The germline CDR1 and CDR2 sequences are SEHNR and FQNEAQ (reference sequence).

This chain connects TRBV7-9 to TRBJ1-6; D uncertain. This TCR derives from a human donor with acute or convalescent COVID-19. The donor label of this sample is uncertain. The source material was peripheral blood. The chain's CDR3 is CASSLELNSPLHF. The CDR3 nucleotides are TGTGCCAGCAGCTTAGAACTTAATTCACCCCTCCACTTT.